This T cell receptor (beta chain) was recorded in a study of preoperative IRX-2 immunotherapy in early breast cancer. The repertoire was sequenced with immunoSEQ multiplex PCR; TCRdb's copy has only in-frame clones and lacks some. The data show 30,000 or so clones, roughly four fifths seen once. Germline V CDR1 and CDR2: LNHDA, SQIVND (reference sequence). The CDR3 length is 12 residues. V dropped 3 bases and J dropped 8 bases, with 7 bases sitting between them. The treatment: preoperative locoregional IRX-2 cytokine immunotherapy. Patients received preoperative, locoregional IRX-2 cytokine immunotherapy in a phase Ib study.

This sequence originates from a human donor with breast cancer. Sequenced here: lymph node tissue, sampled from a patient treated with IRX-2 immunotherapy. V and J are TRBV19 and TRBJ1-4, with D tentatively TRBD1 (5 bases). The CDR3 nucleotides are TGTGCCAGTAGTATGGGGGGAGAAAAACTGTTTTTT. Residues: CASSMGGEKLFF.